Presented here are 21 T cell receptor beta chains from one specimen sequenced in a study of immune characterization of retroperitoneal liposarcoma. Each CDR3 protein is one row after TCRdb ran MiXCR on the PCR reads. The sample shows about 10,000 distinct CDR3 sequences, over 35% of them seen only once. Sequences were obtained from tumor tissue. The receptors stem from a male donor with retroperitoneal liposarcoma.

This clonotype was detected only once. The chain has TRBV6-1 and TRBJ2-1, with 7 positions matching TRBD2. Gene TRBJ2-7 matches the end of the DNA better, so the J call may be wrong. The germline V gene has CDR1 MNHNS and CDR2 SASEGT. CDR3 size: 13 residues. CDR3 coding DNA: TGTGCCACCGCCGGGGGGAGCTCCTACGAGCAGTACTTC. Protein sequence: CATAGGSSYEQYF.

The table lists this clonotype with many counts. The chain joins TRBV6-1 to TRBJ2-3; TRBD2 aligns across 10 bases. Looked up from germline, CDR1 is MNHNS and CDR2 is SASEGT. This CDR3 contains 17 residues. The J segment lost 0 bases and the V segment lost 5 bases, leaving 8 bases of the junction unmatched. The CDR3 here is CASSSSGGTLSTDTQYF. In DNA form, the CDR3 reads TGTGCCAGCAGTTCTAGCGGGGGCACCCTCAGCACAGATACGCAGTATTTT.

This clonotype was seen many times. The chain combines TRBV6-6 with TRBJ2-3, with 11 positions matching TRBD2. Trimming took 2 bases from V and 0 from J; bases not matched to a gene: 4. This CDR3 spans 17 amino acids. Germline lookup yields CDR1 MNHNY and CDR2 SVGAGI (reference sequence). In DNA, the CDR3 is TGTGCCAGCAGTTACACTAGCGGGGGTGCTAGCACAGATACGCAGTATTTT. Translated, it gives CASSYTSGGASTDTQYF.

The chain employs TRBV27 and TRBJ2-3; no clear D gene. The CDR3 covers 13 residues. The V end was cut by 6 bases, the J end by 5 bases, with 12 bases between. Germline assignment: CDR1 MNHEY and CDR2 SMNVEV (reference sequence). The CDR3 sequence is CASSPLGLDTQYF. The DNA for the CDR3 is TGTGCCAGCAGCCCTCTGGGGTTAGATACGCAGTATTTT.

This clonotype appeared many times. J is TRBJ2-1 and V is TRBV7-8, with D possibly TRBD2 on 6 matching bases. The CDR3 totals 11 residues. Germline lookup yields CDR1 SGHVS and CDR2 FQNEAQ. V lost 7 bases and J 7 bases, leaving 8 bases between the germline ends. The CDR3 region is CASTGGNEQFF. The DNA of the CDR3 is TGTGCCAGCACCGGAGGGAATGAGCAGTTCTTC.

The rearrangement uses TRBV20-1 and TRBJ2-1, with 10 bases fitting TRBD2. Germline CDR1 DFQATT, CDR2 SNEGSKA (reference sequence). The CDR3 length is 16 residues. V lost 2 bases, J lost 7 bases, and 11 bases stayed unmatched. The DNA of the CDR3 is TGCAGTGCTAGAAACAGGGAGCGGGAGGGTTGGAATGAGCAGTTCTTC. Protein: CSARNREREGWNEQFF.

This clonotype has at least ten counts. V and J are TRBV12-3 or TRBV12-4 and TRBJ2-1; the D gene is possibly TRBD1 (5 bases). The J call may be incorrect, as the DNA end agrees better with TRBJ2-7. CDR3 length equals 15 residues. CDR3 sequence reads: CASSLTAFWGDEQYF. CDR3 sequence (DNA): TGTGCCAGCAGTTTAACGGCTTTCTGGGGCGATGAGCAGTACTTC.

This clonotype appeared a few times. V usage is TRBV12-3 or TRBV12-4 and J usage is TRBJ2-1, with a possible D match to TRBD2 (5 bases). The J call may be in error: the DNA end matches TRBJ2-7 better. The CDR3 is made up of 15 amino acids. The CDR3 spells CASNPTPGVYNEQYF. CDR3 nucleotide sequence: TGTGCCAGCAATCCCACACCCGGGGTCTACAATGAGCAGTACTTC.

The chain uses TRBV6-1 and TRBJ2-3; tentatively, D is TRBD2 (7 bases). The CDR3 is 15 amino acids. The V and J ends lost 2 bases and 5 bases respectively, with 14 bases between them. From germline, CDR1 is MNHNS and CDR2 SASEGT. The CDR3 region is CASSEFGGRVDTQYF. CDR3 DNA: TGTGCCAGCAGTGAATTCGGGGGGCGGGTAGATACGCAGTATTTT.

This clonotype was seen a handful of times. The chain recombines TRBV6-5 with TRBJ2-5, with a tentative D call TRBD1 (6 bases). From germline, CDR1 is MNHEY and CDR2 SVGAGI. V lost 6 bases and J lost 6, with 17 bases in between. CDR3 length equals 14 residues. CDR3 region: CASRESWQGKTQYF. The CDR3 coding sequence is TGTGCCAGCAGGGAAAGTTGGCAGGGGAAGACCCAGTACTTC.

The J gene is TRBJ2-5, the V gene TRBV6-1; 7 bases map to TRBD2. The end of the DNA is better explained by TRBJ2-1, so the J call may be wrong. Germline V lookup: CDR1 MNHNS, CDR2 SASEGT. The CDR3 length is 14 residues. This chain's CDR3 is CASRISGTYPEQFF. The DNA of the CDR3 is TGTGCCAGCAGGATAAGCGGGACCTATCCCGAGCAGTTCTTC.

The table lists this clonotype with a few counts. The rearrangement joins TRBV6-1 to TRBJ2-3; 11 bases line up with TRBD2. Gene TRBJ2-7 matches the end of the DNA better, so the J call may be wrong. The CDR3 consists of 17 residues. The germline CDR1 and CDR2 sequences are MNHNS and SASEGT. CDR3 DNA sequence: TGTGCCAGCAGTGAAGCTGGCGGGCTAGCGGGAGGCAATGAGCAGTACTTC. Translation gives CASSEAGGLAGGNEQYF.

This clonotype appeared many times. The chain combines TRBV11-3 with TRBJ2-1; 11 bases are a match to TRBD1. From germline, CDR1 is SGHNT and CDR2 YENEEA. This CDR3 spans 16 amino acids. J lost 7 bases, V lost 4 bases, and 9 bases had no gene match. The DNA for the CDR3 is TGTGCCAGCAGCTCATCTGGACAGGGGGCGAGGAATGAGCAGTTCTTC. Protein: CASSSSGQGARNEQFF.

CDR3 DNA sequence: TGTGCCAGCAGCTTCGTCGTATCGGATACGCAGTATTTT. This translates into CASSFVVSDTQYF. V is TRBV7-3 and J is TRBJ2-3; D not resolved. Germline V gene sequence: CDR1 SGHTA, CDR2 FQGTGA. Trimming removed 3 bases from V and 6 bases from J, with 10 bases in between. The CDR3 sequence is 13 residues long.

This clonotype was observed a few times. The chain couples TRBV6-2 or TRBV6-3 to TRBJ1-2, with D unresolved. The CDR3 extends over 13 amino acids. V was cut by 6 bases and J by 2 bases, with 10 bases left in between. The V gene's germline CDR1 is MNHEY and CDR2 SVGEGT. The CDR3 DNA reads TGTGCCAGCAGACTTCAGGTGAACTATGGCTACACCTTC. Residues: CASRLQVNYGYTF.

This clonotype was found many times. The chain couples TRBV6-1 to TRBJ2-1, with D possibly TRBD2 on 5 matching bases. Trimming shortened V by 1 base and J by 13 bases, and 20 bases separated the two germline ends. Germline-derived CDR1 and CDR2 are MNHNS and SASEGT. The CDR3 extends over 15 amino acids. The CDR3 DNA is TGTGCCAGCAGTGAAGAGGGAGTGCTGCAAGAGACCCAGTTCTTC. Translated: CASSEEGVLQETQFF.

The rearrangement joins TRBV7-6 to TRBJ1-5; D ambiguous. The CDR3 has 13 amino acids. Trimming left V 1 base short and J 7 bases short, with 8 bases between. Germline V gives CDR1 SGHVS, CDR2 FNYEAQ. CDR3 in DNA: TGTGCCAGCAGCTTAGACGCCCGGCAGCCCCAGCATTTT. It is translated as CASSLDARQPQHF.

The V gene is TRBV6-1, the J gene TRBJ2-1; 8 bases line up with TRBD2. The V segment lost 1 base and the J segment 4 bases; nucleotides outside the gene matches: 3. Germline V lookup: CDR1 MNHNS, CDR2 SASEGT. The CDR3 totals 15 residues. The CDR3 loop reads CASSEGAGDYNEQFF. The CDR3 nucleotides read TGTGCCAGCAGTGAAGGAGCGGGAGATTACAATGAGCAGTTCTTC.

The CDR3 region has the DNA TGTGCCAGCAGCCCTGGGGCAGGGAGCTCCTACGAGCAGTTCTTC. It is translated as CASSPGAGSSYEQFF. This sequence joins TRBV7-2 and TRBJ2-1; D is tentatively TRBD1 or TRBD2 (5 bases each). V shed 5 bases and J shed 10 bases, with 21 bases lying between them. CDR3 size: 15 residues. CDR1 SGHTA and CDR2 FQGNSA come from the germline V gene.

This clonotype was counted between two and nine times. The chain joins TRBV6-6 to TRBJ2-1, with 13 bases matching TRBD2. This CDR3 spans 16 amino acids. From germline, CDR1 is MNHNY and CDR2 SVGAGI (reference sequence). Losses at the gene ends were 2 bases for V and 13 bases for J; bases not matched to a gene: 11. The CDR3 bases are TGTGCCAGCAGTTACCGGACTAGCGGGAGACAAGAGACCCAGTTCTTC. Its protein product is CASSYRTSGRQETQFF.

This chain uses TRBV7-2 with TRBJ2-1; 12 nucleotides match TRBD1. The J call may be in error: the DNA end matches TRBJ2-7 better. Germline V gene lookup returns CDR1 SGHTA and CDR2 FQGNSA. CDR3 length equals 15 residues. CDR3 loop: CASSLRDRGHNEQYF. CDR3 in DNA: TGTGCCAGCAGCCTCCGGGACAGGGGGCACAATGAGCAGTACTTC.